The 20 T cell receptor beta chains in this list originate from one sample, sequenced in a study of neurological immune-mediated disorders. TCRdb redid the calling of the 5' RACE reads with MiXCR, one entry per CDR3 protein. The data contain about 38,000 distinct CDR3 sequences, roughly 6.9% of them singletons. The specimen sequenced was CD4+ T cells from blood. The receptor set was obtained from a middle-aged man in good health.

In its sample, this clonotype was seen many times. The chain has TRBV7-9 and TRBJ2-7, with a tentative D call TRBD2 (7 bases). The CDR3 is 15 residues long. Trimming pared 5 bases from V and 4 bases from J, leaving 18 bases between. CDR1 is SEHNR, CDR2 FQNEAQ, per germline (reference sequence). CDR3 residues: CASSPRGGAGYEQYF. CDR3 nucleotide sequence: TGTGCCAGCAGCCCGAGGGGGGGGGCGGGTTACGAGCAGTACTTC.

This clonotype has a count of ten or more. This rearrangement joins TRBV3-1 to TRBJ2-1, with D perhaps matching TRBD2 (5 bases). Trimming pared 1 base from V and 0 bases from J, leaving 7 bases between. The CDR3 sequence is 15 residues long. Germline CDR1 and CDR2: LGHDT and YNNKEL (reference sequence). CDR3 nucleotide sequence: TGTGCCAGCAGCCAAGGAGGGTACTCCTACAATGAGCAGTTCTTC. Protein: CASSQGGYSYNEQFF.

This clonotype was detected ten times or more. The chain couples TRBV19 to TRBJ2-1, with TRBD2 matching over 8 bases. Germline V CDR1 and CDR2: LNHDA, SQIVND (reference sequence). This CDR3 has 15 amino acids. V was clipped by 5 bases and J by 4 bases; unmatched bases: 7. This CDR3 is CASSGASGSYNEQFF. The CDR3 nucleotides read TGTGCCAGTAGTGGAGCTAGCGGGTCTTACAATGAGCAGTTCTTC.

This clonotype was picked up many times. This sequence joins TRBV20-1 and TRBJ2-3; 11 bases align to TRBD2. This CDR3 is 13 amino acids long. V was pared by 3 bases and J by 8 bases, with 4 bases of the junction left unmatched. Germline lookup yields CDR1 DFQATT and CDR2 SNEGSKA (reference sequence). The CDR3 bases are TGCAGTGCTAGCCCTAGCGGGAGGTTTACGCAGTATTTT. Translation gives CSASPSGRFTQYF.

This clonotype came up many times. The rearrangement joins TRBV18 to TRBJ2-7, with 8 bases that match TRBD2. Germline V gene data show CDR1 as KGHSH and CDR2 as LQKENI. The CDR3 contains 15 residues. The junction had 10 bases not matched to a gene; V was cut back by 8 bases and J by 1 base. The CDR3 DNA reads as TGTGCCAGCCATCCCACCGGGAGGGGATCCTACGAGCAGTACTTC. This sequence encodes CASHPTGRGSYEQYF.

This clonotype is medium-sized in the sample. The rearrangement links TRBV6-5 to TRBJ1-5; possibly TRBD1 for D (6 bases). The V gene lost 5 bases and the J gene lost 4 bases, with 9 bases spanning the gap. The CDR3 is 13 amino acids. Looked up from germline, CDR1 is MNHEY and CDR2 is SVGAGI. The CDR3 region is CASSGQQNQPQHF. Written as DNA, the CDR3 is TGTGCCAGCAGTGGACAGCAGAATCAGCCCCAGCATTTT.

The sample holds many counts of this clonotype. The DNA for the CDR3 is TGTGCCAGCAGCGTAGGGGGTAGCGGGCGGCCCCGAGATACGCAGTATTTT. It encodes CASSVGGSGRPRDTQYF. V is TRBV9 and J is TRBJ2-3, with TRBD2 identical over 7 bases. CDR1 SGDLS and CDR2 YYNGEE come from the germline V gene. There are 17 residues in the CDR3. Trimming took 0 bases from V and 5 from J; bases not matched to a gene: 12.

This clonotype was observed at least ten times. The chain joins TRBV20-1 to TRBJ2-1, with a weak D call TRBD2 (5 bases). CDR3 length: 16 amino acids. The V end was cut by 6 bases, the J end by 4 bases, with 22 bases between. Germline assignment: CDR1 DFQATT and CDR2 SNEGSKA (reference sequence). The CDR3 DNA is TGCAGTGCCAGCCTCTTGAAAGCGGAGGTATACAATGAGCAGTTCTTC. It is translated as CSASLLKAEVYNEQFF.

The CDR3 bases are TGTGCCAGCACCTCAACTCAATCCTTATCGCATGAGCAGTTCTTC. Its translation: CASTSTQSLSHEQFF. The J gene is TRBJ2-1, the V gene TRBV7-2; D uncertain. The CDR3 contains 15 residues. Trimming pared 7 bases from V and 8 bases from J, leaving 21 bases between. The germline CDR1 and CDR2 sequences are SGHTA and FQGNSA.

This clonotype was seen at least ten times. The chain links TRBV20-1 to TRBJ1-5; D call uncertain. V was shortened by 2 bases and J by 4 bases, with 15 bases between the two germline ends. The CDR3 consists of 15 residues. Germline lookup yields CDR1 DFQATT and CDR2 SNEGSKA (reference sequence). The CDR3 sequence: CSARRAAAWNQPQHF. The DNA of the CDR3 is TGCAGTGCTAGAAGAGCGGCGGCCTGGAATCAGCCCCAGCATTTT.

This clonotype was observed at least ten times. The chain uses TRBV11-2 and TRBJ2-1, with TRBD2 identical over 9 bases. V dropped 1 base and J dropped 10; count of bases not matched to a gene: 14. The CDR3 loop spans 17 amino acids. Per the germline V gene, CDR1 is SGHAT and CDR2 is FQNNGV. Here the CDR3 reads CASSLGPAGGLRTEQFF. The CDR3 nucleotides are TGTGCCAGCAGCTTAGGTCCAGCGGGAGGTCTGCGGACCGAGCAGTTCTTC.

This clonotype has a count of ten or more. This chain uses TRBV5-5 with TRBJ2-5; TRBD2 matches at 10 bases. The CDR3 runs 16 residues. The trim removed 4 bases at V and 4 bases at J, leaving 10 bases unmatched. The germline V gene encodes CDR1 SGHKS and CDR2 YYEKEE (reference sequence). The CDR3 DNA reads as TGTGCCAGCAGCAGTACTAGCGGGAAGTTGGGAGAGACCCAGTACTTC. It yields the protein CASSSTSGKLGETQYF.

This clonotype was counted many times. The chain combines TRBV5-1 with TRBJ2-3; 8 nucleotides match TRBD1. CDR1 and CDR2 (germline): SGHRS, YFSETQ. The J segment lost 4 bases and the V segment lost 1 base, leaving 8 bases of the junction unmatched. The CDR3 is made up of 16 amino acids. The CDR3 region is CASSLTGGGTPDTQYF. The CDR3 coding sequence is TGCGCCAGCAGCTTGACAGGGGGTGGAACCCCAGATACGCAGTATTTT.

This clonotype was seen repeatedly, ten times or more. The J gene is TRBJ2-7, the V gene TRBV29-1; TRBD1 matches at 7 bases. This CDR3 is built from 13 residues. From germline, CDR1 is SQVTM and CDR2 ANQGSEA. Losses at the gene ends were 5 bases for V and 3 bases for J; bases not matched to a gene: 7. The CDR3 region has the DNA TGCAGCGTTAAATCACAGGGGCTCTACGAGCAGTACTTC. Translated, it gives CSVKSQGLYEQYF.

This clonotype was seen many times. The CDR3 coding sequence is TGCGCCAGCAGCCTCCCGACGGCTAGCGGGCCAACCCCCTGGGCAGATACGCAGTATTTT. Its translation is CASSLPTASGPTPWADTQYF. The chain links TRBV4-1 to TRBJ2-3; the match to TRBD2 covers 8 bases. Looked up from germline, CDR1 is MGHRA and CDR2 is YSYEKL. J gave up 4 bases and V 4 bases, and 22 bases lay outside the gene matches. The CDR3 is 20 amino acids.

This clonotype was recorded at least ten times. The chain uses TRBV10-3 and TRBJ2-7; TRBD2 agrees at 11 bases. V shed 3 bases, J shed 0 bases, and the junction held 1 base outside the gene matches. Germline loops: CDR1 ENHRY, CDR2 SYGVKD. The CDR3 totals 15 residues. The CDR3 region is CAISDGTSGSYEQYF. CDR3 coding DNA: TGTGCCATCAGTGATGGGACTAGCGGCTCCTACGAGCAGTACTTC.

This clonotype was picked up many times. The chain couples TRBV5-1 to TRBJ2-7; TRBD1 matches 12 bases. Germline CDR1 is SGHRS and CDR2 is YFSETQ. V was pared by 1 base and J by 5 bases, with 4 bases of the junction left unmatched. This CDR3 region has 15 residues. The DNA of the CDR3 is TGCGCCAGCAGCTTGTTAGGGACAGGGGGCCACGAGCAGTACTTC. Translated, it gives CASSLLGTGGHEQYF. The complete variable domain, with remaining parts taken from reference TRBV5-1 and TRBJ2-7, reads KAGVTQTPRYLIKTRGQQVTLSCSPISGHRSVSWYQQTPGQGLQFLFEYFSETQRNKGNFPGRFSGRQFSNSRSEMNVSTLELGDSALYLCASSLLGTGGHEQYFGPGTRLTVT.

This clonotype was recorded many times. The V gene is TRBV4-1, the J gene TRBJ2-2; 11 bases align to TRBD2. The germline V gene encodes CDR1 MGHRA and CDR2 YSYEKL. Germline trimming cut 1 base from V and 7 bases from J; bases unmatched to any gene: 5. This CDR3 is built from 16 residues. CDR3 loop: CASSQGPSGRIGELFF. In DNA form, the CDR3 reads TGCGCCAGCAGCCAAGGCCCTAGCGGGAGGATCGGGGAGCTGTTTTTT.

This clonotype was picked up many times. The chain couples TRBV10-3 to TRBJ2-3; perhaps TRBD2 as D (6 bases). The CDR3 runs 16 residues. Looked up from germline, CDR1 is ENHRY and CDR2 is SYGVKD. Trimming left V 0 bases short and J 6 bases short, with 16 bases between. The CDR3 region is CAISESYGLASDTQYF. Here the CDR3 DNA reads TGTGCCATCAGTGAGTCGTACGGTCTAGCGTCCGATACGCAGTATTTT.

This clonotype was seen more than once but under ten times. The chain recombines TRBV14 with TRBJ2-7; no clear D. Looked up from germline, CDR1 is SGHDN and CDR2 is FVKESK. V lost 2 bases to trimming and J lost 4 bases, with 9 bases between them. CDR3 length: 13 residues. CDR3 sequence: CASSQLGSYEQYF. The DNA for the CDR3 is TGTGCCAGCAGCCAACTGGGTTCGTACGAGCAGTACTTC.